These 2 T cell receptor beta chains share one sample of origin, sequenced in a study of shared clonotypes between healthy human individuals (dated by TCRdb to 2018 to 2020). Library preparation employed the immunoSEQ multiplex PCR assay. TCRdb stores this immuneACCESS table with in-frame sequences only. Part of the clones is absent; in the studies checked, under half of the shortfall reflects unresolved V genes, and no reason is known for the rest. The sample table shows 950,000 to 1,300,000 clones, and 65% to 75% are seen once. Approximately 1.5% of the sample is in the top ten clones. Sequenced material: memory CD4+ T cells sorted from blood. The cell subset or site tag for this specimen amounts to: CD45RA-negative fraction. The receptors come from a man between 18 and 35 years old in good health.

The chain has TRBV4-3 and TRBJ2-3, with TRBD2 matching 11 bases. This CDR3 contains 15 residues. Germline V gene data show CDR1 as LGHNA and CDR2 as YSLEER. V was clipped by 2 bases and J by 4 bases; unmatched bases: 2. CDR3 sequence reads: CASSQTSGSADTQYF. In DNA, the CDR3 is TGCGCCAGCAGCCAAACTAGCGGGAGTGCAGATACGCAGTATTTT.

This clone occurred many times. The chain combines TRBV6-1 with TRBJ1-3; D not resolved. Germline lookup yields CDR1 MNHNS and CDR2 SASEGT. The V end lost 6 bases, the J end lost 0 bases, and 6 bases lay between the germline ends. There are 13 residues in the CDR3. In DNA, the CDR3 is TGTGCCAGCAGGCAGGCCTCTGGAAACACCATATATTTT. Protein product: CASRQASGNTIYF.